Listed here is a single T cell receptor beta chain. Its antigen is unknown. The source of the sample is a study of siplizumab effects on memory and regulatory T cells. Assay: immunoSEQ multiplex PCR; the TCRdb copy retains only in-frame clones and omits some. The table includes 85,000 to 90,000 clones, 90% detected once. Study-wide findings and caveats: Naive T cell populations appeared to exhibit greater diversity than memory cells and appeared to be major alloresponse contributors. Proliferating clones, CD4+ or CD8+, lacked an assignable naive or memory phenotype in roughly 75-97% of cases. Some alloreactive sequences were traceable to unstimulated CD4+ memory cells, and siplizumab significantly reduced them. The study did not confirm that proliferating Tregs from siplizumab cultures were suppressive.

The CDR3 consists of 15 residues. The V end was cut by 4 bases, the J end by 3 bases, with 14 bases between. Germline CDR1 is SGHKS and CDR2 is YYEKEE (reference sequence). The clonotype was recovered from a human donor in good health. The V gene is TRBV5-5, the J gene TRBJ1-5; D not certain. The sequenced sample consisted of CD4+ T cells sorted from blood. For the CDR3, the DNA is TGTGCCAGCAGCAAACTGGGTGGGCCCAATCAGCCCCAGCATTTT. It specifies CASSKLGGPNQPQHF. The full variable domain, with the rest looked up from reference TRBV5-5 and TRBJ1-5, is DAGVTQSPTHLIKTRGQQVTLRCSPISGHKSVSWYQQVLGQGPQFIFQYYEKEERGRGNFPDRFSARQFPNYSSELNVNALLLGDSALYLCASSKLGGPNQPQHFGDGTRLSIL.